This is a list of T cell receptor beta chains from one sample in a study of T cell responses to AZD1222 COVID-19 vaccine. Data came from immunoSEQ multiplex PCR; TCRdb stores just in-frame clones and leaves some out. The profile shows about 150,000 clones, less than 95% of them singletons. The input for sequencing was peripheral blood, taken 28 days after the second AZD1222 dose. The receptors shown here come from an adult who received the AZD1222 COVID-19 vaccine. The CDR3 runs from the conserved cysteine through the conserved F or W. The D gene is left open where the match is weak. Only some rows state a clone size, as once, few, many or a class for expanded clones.

TRBJ1-2,TRBD1,TRBV10-3,NA,TGTGCCATGGGGACCGGGACAGGGAATGGCTACACCTTC,CAMGTGTGNGYTF
TRBJ1-5,TRBD1,TRBV27,NA,TGTGCCAGCAGTCCCACCGTGACAGGGGCCAATCAGCCCCAGCATTTT,CASSPTVTGANQPQHF
TRBJ1-3,TRBD1,TRBV5-5,NA,TGTGCCAGCAGCGGATGGACAGGGGCAGGAAACACCATATATTTT,CASSGWTGAGNTIYF
TRBJ1-2,NA,TRBV2,once,TGTGCCAGCAGTGAAAGACCAGGGAGGGCTGGCTACACCTTC,CASSERPGRAGYTF
TRBJ2-7,NA,TRBV7-2,NA,TGTGCCAGCAGCTCCCCTCGCGGTAGTCCCTACGAGCAGTACTTC,CASSSPRGSPYEQYF
TRBJ2-4,NA,TRBV6-5,once,TGTGCCAGCAGCCCACCTGGGGGACGGAAAAACATTCAGTACTTC,CASSPPGGRKNIQYF
TRBJ1-5,NA,TRBV2,NA,TGTGCCAGCAGTGGGGTGTATAGCAATCAGCCCCAGCATTTT,CASSGVYSNQPQHF
TRBJ2-7,TRBD2,TRBV7-3,NA,TGTGCCAGCAGCCCGACTAGCGATTCCTACGAGCAGTACTTC,CASSPTSDSYEQYF
TRBJ1-2,TRBD1,TRBV19,NA,TGTGCCAGTCACCCTACTGGACAGGGAGCTAACTATGGCTACACCTTC,CASHPTGQGANYGYTF
TRBJ2-3,TRBD1,TRBV6-5,NA,TGTGCCAGCAGTCGCACGTCAGGGGGCCCAGATACGCAGTATTTT,CASSRTSGGPDTQYF
TRBJ1-5,NA,TRBV7-2,NA,TGTGCCAGCAGCCCCCAGGGGCTAGGCAATCAGCCCCAGCATTTT,CASSPQGLGNQPQHF